Presented here are 21 T cell receptor beta chains from one specimen sequenced in a study of T cell clonality in common variable immunodeficiency. Only in-frame clones appear in the TCRdb table, and some are missing; sequencing was by immunoSEQ multiplex PCR. This sample carries under 35,000 clones, none of them present only once. The sequenced sample was peripheral blood mononuclear cells. The receptors stem from a person aged 18-69 years in good health.

This clone was found many times. The read terminates 3 residues ahead of where the CDR3 ends, so the germline J gene completes it. This chain connects TRBV19 to TRBJ2-7; D is perhaps TRBD2 (5 bases). CDR1 is LNHDA and CDR2 is SQIVND in the germline V gene (reference sequence). CDR3 length equals 14 residues. V was pared by 3 bases and J by 0 bases, with 9 bases between. Partial CDR3 DNA: TGTGCCAGTAGTATTGGTAGCGACTCCTACGAG. This encodes CASSIGSDSYE. From start to end, the CDR3 is CASSIGSDSYEQYF. Based on the CDR3 plus reference TRBV19 and TRBJ2-7, the full variable domain is DGGITQSPKYLFRKEGQNVTLSCEQNLNHDAMYWYRQDPGQGLRLIYYSQIVNDFQKGDIAEGYSVSREKKESFPLTVTSAQKNPTAFYLCASSIGSDSYEQYFGPGTRLTVT.

This clone showed up many times. The observed sequence ends 3 residues before the CDR3 terminus, with the missing tail filled in from the germline J gene. The chain recombines TRBV20-1 with TRBJ2-2; maybe TRBD1 (6 bases). V lost 2 bases and J 1 base, leaving 14 bases between the germline ends. Germline V CDR1 and CDR2: DFQATT, SNEGSKA (reference sequence). There are 16 residues in the CDR3. The sequenced part of the CDR3 DNA is TGCAGTGCTAGAAACGACGCCAGGGGGAACACCGGGGAG. It encodes CSARNDARGNTGE. From start to end, the CDR3 is CSARNDARGNTGELFF.

This clone was counted ten times or more. The DNA ends 3 residues before the CDR3 does, and the rest of the CDR3 is filled in from the germline J gene. This chain uses TRBV30 with TRBJ1-1, with TRBD1 matching over 9 bases. Per the germline V gene, CDR1 is GTSNPN and CDR2 is SVGIG (reference sequence). This CDR3 has 13 amino acids. This CDR3 is CAWSVQQGARAFF. CDR3 bases read: TGTGCCTGGAGTGTACAACAGGGGGCGCGG.

This clone was seen repeatedly, ten times or more. The read finishes 3 residues shy of the CDR3 end, and the germline J gene is used to complete it. The gene calls are TRBV14 and TRBJ2-3; D call uncertain. The CDR3 consists of 13 residues. The V gene's germline CDR1 is SGHDN and CDR2 FVKESK. Between the trimmed V and J ends, which lost 5 bases and 0 bases, there was a span of 6 bases. The CDR3 here is CASSGLSTDTQYF. Partial CDR3 DNA: TGTGCCAGCAGCGGGCTGAGCACAGATACG.

This clone showed up many times. The CDR3 goes on 3 residues after the read ends, and that part is filled in from the germline J gene. The V and J genes are TRBV7-2 and TRBJ1-2; TRBD1 is a possible D gene (5 bases). CDR3 length: 13 amino acids. V was trimmed by 1 base and J by 4 bases, leaving 7 bases between them. CDR1 and CDR2 (germline): SGHTA, FQGNSA. The sequenced part of the CDR3 DNA is TGTGCCAGCAGCTTAGGTACAGGCTATGGC. It translates to CASSLGTGYG. The entire CDR3 reads CASSLGTGYGYTF.

This clone was seen more than once but under ten times. From the germline J gene comes the end of the CDR3, since the read stops 3 residues before it. The chain uses TRBV2 and TRBJ1-5; 8 bases are shared with TRBD1. Trimming cost V 8 bases and J 6 bases; bases outside gene matches: 6. CDR1 is SNHLY, CDR2 FYNNEI, per germline. The CDR3 is made up of 13 amino acids. CDR3 bases read: TGTGCCAGCTGCGAACAGGGGGGTCAGCCC. This sequence encodes CASCEQGGQP. The whole CDR3 protein is CASCEQGGQPQHF.

In the case of this clone: Read data end 3 residues before the CDR3 end; the end is taken from the germline J gene. This chain joins TRBV7-6 and TRBJ2-3; 7 nucleotides line up with TRBD2. This CDR3 is built from 13 residues. Germline-derived CDR1 and CDR2 are SGHVS and FNYEAQ. Partial CDR3 DNA: TGTGCCAGCAGCGGGGGGGGGTGGGAGACG. Translated, it gives CASSGGGWET. The full CDR3 protein is CASSGGGWETQYF.

This clone was counted at least ten times. The CDR3 extends 3 residues past the end of the read, so its final part is completed from the germline J gene. This chain uses TRBV7-2 with TRBJ2-1; D gene ambiguous. V was trimmed by 7 bases and J by 2 bases, leaving 15 bases between them. Germline lookup yields CDR1 SGHTA and CDR2 FQGNSA. The CDR3 spans 15 residues. The sequenced part of the CDR3 DNA is TGTGCCAGCATCATCAGGCAACTTACCTACAATGAG. Translation: CASIIRQLTYNE. The CDR3 reads in full as CASIIRQLTYNEQFF. Combining the CDR3 with reference TRBV7-2 and TRBJ2-1 gives the whole variable domain GAGVSQSPSNKVTEKGKDVELRCDPISGHTALYWYRQSLGQGLEFLIYFQGNSAPDKSGLPSDRFSAERTGGSVSTLTIQRTQQEDSAVYLCASIIRQLTYNEQFFGPGTRLTVL.

The sample holds many counts of this clone. The read terminates 3 residues ahead of where the CDR3 ends, so the germline J gene completes it. The chain recombines TRBV12-5 with TRBJ1-5; a weak D match, TRBD1 (5 bases). Germline CDR1 and CDR2: LGHNT and FRNRAP. The CDR3 runs to 14 residues. V lost 3 bases to trimming and J lost 1 base, with 7 bases between them. The CDR3 here is CASGLGASNQPQHF. The CDR3 DNA, read in part, is TGTGCTAGTGGTTTAGGGGCGAGCAATCAGCCC.

This clone has a count of ten or more. Read data end 3 residues before the CDR3 end; the end is taken from the germline J gene. The chain links TRBV20-1 to TRBJ2-2; 7 bases are a match to TRBD1. Losses at the gene ends were 3 bases for V and 7 bases for J; bases not matched to a gene: 8. The CDR3 contains 14 residues. From germline, CDR1 is DFQATT and CDR2 SNEGSKA (reference sequence). CDR3 sequence reads: CSARLDRQYGELFF. CDR3 DNA (partial): TGCAGTGCTAGGTTGGACAGGCAGTACGGGGAG.

Ten or more counts support this clone. The observed sequence ends 3 residues before the CDR3 terminus, with the missing tail filled in from the germline J gene. The genes are TRBV20-1 and TRBJ2-3; D not resolved. V lost 6 bases, J lost 6 bases, and 10 bases lay in between. Germline CDR1 reads DFQATT; CDR2 reads SNEGSKA (reference sequence). The CDR3 sequence is 11 residues long. The CDR3 sequence: CSATPVDTQYF. Partial CDR3 DNA: TGCAGTGCCACCCCGGTGGATACG.

Many counts were recorded for this clone. The sequence runs out 3 residues before the end of the CDR3; the remainder is reconstructed from the germline J gene. The chain employs TRBV2 and TRBJ2-7, with 8 nucleotides matching TRBD2. CDR3 length: 15 amino acids. Looked up from germline, CDR1 is SNHLY and CDR2 is FYNNEI. Unmatched junction bases numbered 6, after V lost 3 bases and J lost 2 bases. The CDR3 bases that were read are TGTGCCAGCAGTGATAACACGGGACTAGCCTACGAG. Protein sequence: CASSDNTGLAYE. The whole CDR3 region reads CASSDNTGLAYEQYF.

This clone is medium-sized by share. The CDR3 end falls 3 residues outside the read, so it is completed with the germline J gene. This sequence joins TRBV5-1 and TRBJ1-1; 10 nucleotides line up with TRBD1. V lost 6 bases, J lost 4 bases, and 6 bases stayed unmatched. Germline assignment: CDR1 SGHRS and CDR2 YFSETQ. The CDR3 is 14 residues long. The sequenced CDR3 bases are TGCGCCAGCACCCCGGGACAGGGGTCCACTGAA. It yields the protein CASTPGQGSTE. In full, the CDR3 is CASTPGQGSTEAFF.

This clone was recorded at least ten times. The CDR3 bases that were read are TGCGCCAGCAGCAAAAACAGGGGAGGCACTGAA. This encodes CASSKNRGGTE. The entire CDR3 sequence reads CASSKNRGGTEAFF. The chain joins TRBV5-1 to TRBJ1-1; 7 bases fit TRBD1. The missing CDR3 end, 3 residues past where the read stops, is filled in from the germline J gene. The germline V gene encodes CDR1 SGHRS and CDR2 YFSETQ. The CDR3 totals 14 residues. J was trimmed by 4 bases and V by 4 bases; bases with no gene match: 7.

There are many counts of this clone. The read gets to within 3 residues of the CDR3 end, and the germline J gene fills in the rest. The genes are TRBV19 and TRBJ1-1; D is unresolved. Trimming shortened V by 3 bases and J by 4 bases, and 12 bases separated the two germline ends. Germline CDR1 reads LNHDA; CDR2 reads SQIVND (reference sequence). This CDR3 has 14 amino acids. The CDR3 spells CASSIRGAGTEAFF. The sequenced part of the CDR3 DNA is TGTGCCAGTAGTATTCGGGGTGCGGGCACTGAA. The whole variable domain, filled in from reference TRBV19 and TRBJ1-1, reads DGGITQSPKYLFRKEGQNVTLSCEQNLNHDAMYWYRQDPGQGLRLIYYSQIVNDFQKGDIAEGYSVSREKKESFPLTVTSAQKNPTAFYLCASSIRGAGTEAFFGQGTRLTVV.

Ten or more counts support this clone. The CDR3 extends 3 residues past the end of the read, so its final part is completed from the germline J gene. The chain combines TRBV20-1 with TRBJ1-2, with D possibly TRBD1 on 6 matching bases. V was shortened by 6 bases and J by 5 bases, with 19 bases between the two germline ends. This CDR3 has 14 amino acids. Germline CDR1 reads DFQATT; CDR2 reads SNEGSKA (reference sequence). CDR3: CSAPSQGRGYGYTF. The DNA read from the CDR3 is TGCAGTGCCCCATCACAGGGAAGGGGGTATGGC.

Details on this clone: From the germline J gene comes the end of the CDR3, since the read stops 3 residues before it. The chain couples TRBV20-1 to TRBJ2-3; TRBD2 matches at 7 bases. This CDR3 has 16 amino acids. V was clipped by 0 bases and J by 7 bases; unmatched bases: 13. The germline gives CDR1 DFQATT, CDR2 SNEGSKA (reference sequence). The CDR3: CSARDPRTSKGYTQYF. CDR3 DNA, as far as it was read: TGCAGTGCTAGAGATCCCAGGACTAGTAAGGGGTATACG.

This clone was detected only a few times. The CDR3 goes on 3 residues after the read ends, and that part is filled in from the germline J gene. The rearrangement links TRBV7-2 to TRBJ2-5; D is possibly TRBD2 (6 bases). The CDR3 spans 14 residues. Germline V lookup: CDR1 SGHTA, CDR2 FQGNSA. Trimming stripped 5 bases from V and 1 base from J, with 11 bases between. The CDR3 loop is CASSRERAQETQYF. Incomplete CDR3 DNA: TGTGCCAGCAGCCGAGAGCGGGCCCAAGAGACC.

Many counts were recorded for this clone. The read terminates 3 residues before the CDR3 end, so the remaining end is supplied by the germline J gene. The chain joins TRBV20-1 to TRBJ2-3, with 7 bases fitting TRBD2. Germline lookup yields CDR1 DFQATT and CDR2 SNEGSKA (reference sequence). Trimming cost V 2 bases and J 0 bases; bases outside gene matches: 5. There are 15 residues in the CDR3. The CDR3 spells CSARLSGISTDTQYF. The sequenced CDR3 bases are TGCAGTGCTAGACTCAGCGGGATTAGCACAGATACG.

This clone was seen repeatedly, ten times or more. The read ends 3 residues shy of where the CDR3 ends; the end is completed using the germline J gene. The V call is TRBV20-1, the J call TRBJ2-7, with 10 bases identical to TRBD2. After removal of 2 bases from V and 4 bases from J, the junction contained 8 bases not matched to a gene. CDR1 is DFQATT and CDR2 is SNEGSKA in the germline V gene (reference sequence). This CDR3 has 15 amino acids. CDR3 region: CSARSKTSGSYEQYF. CDR3 bases read: TGCAGTGCTAGATCCAAGACTAGCGGGTCTTACGAG.

This clone was recorded at least ten times. The CDR3 extends 3 residues past the end of the read, so its final part is completed from the germline J gene. The gene calls are TRBV19 and TRBJ1-1, with D possibly TRBD1 on 5 matching bases. The CDR3 length is 14 residues. CDR1 is LNHDA and CDR2 is SQIVND in the germline V gene (reference sequence). V lost 5 bases to trimming and J lost 4 bases, with 14 bases between them. CDR3 sequence reads: CASSGQGRGTEAFF. CDR3 DNA (partial): TGTGCCAGTAGTGGTCAGGGAAGAGGCACTGAA.